This TCR beta chain was recovered during a study of blood T cells in healthy people across ages. At the level of the study: For every two T cells, template switching captured about one barcoded beta molecule. Study findings and constraints: Researchers judged that diversity estimates from one million T cells fell short of true values. The study lacked donor CMV status, which possibly confounded expanded clonotype changes.

Germline CDR1 and CDR2: SGHAT and FQNNGV. The CDR3 sequence is 11 residues long. In the case of this clonotype: The antigen remains unidentified.

It was with a sample-barcoded 5' primer and a J-beta primer mix that a second PCR of roughly 7 to 12 cycles was run. TCRdb passed the 5' RACE reads through MiXCR, listing each CDR3 protein once. The sample lists about 1.7 million distinct CDR3 sequences; about 30% were seen once. The chain has TRBV11-2 and TRBJ2-7; D ambiguous. The J call may be incorrect, as the DNA end agrees better with TRBJ2-5. Material for sequencing was blood. This TCR came from a woman aged 25 to 39 in good health. The CDR3 sequence is CASSSKGTQYF. The DNA of the CDR3 is TGTGCCAGCAGCTCGAAGGGGACCCAGTACTTC.